This entry describes one T cell receptor beta chain. The data derive from a study of blood T cell repertoires in COVID-19. Study-level information: There were acute and convalescent COVID-19 samples, and they came from the United States, Italy and Spain. T cells, B-cell-depleted T cells, or PBMCs provided the cDNA or gDNA that served as material.

Sequenced by immunoSEQ multiplex PCR; TCRdb stores in-frame clones only, minus some. The table has fewer than 350,000 clones, roughly 91% seen once. Germline lookup yields CDR1 MNHEY and CDR2 SVGEGT. Deletions cut 5 bases from V and 0 bases from J, with 11 bases between. The length of the CDR3 is 15 residues. This clonotype was sampled from a woman aged 40 to 55 with acute COVID-19. Sequenced sample: PBMCs or T cells enriched from blood (not recorded which). The chain recombines TRBV6-2 or TRBV6-3 with TRBJ1-3; D ambiguous. CDR3 sequence reads: CASSLDGSSGNTIYF. For the CDR3, the DNA is TGTGCCAGCAGTCTGGACGGGAGCTCTGGAAACACCATATATTTT.